The present T cell receptor beta chain was sequenced within a study of blood T cell repertoires in COVID-19 (dated by TCRdb to the early 2020s). Regarding the complete study: Samples covering the acute and convalescent phases of COVID-19 were provided by collaborators in the United States, Italy and Spain. Where HLA class I and class II types were available, the types were taken from metadata supplied by the sample provider, not from assay-based typing. The repertoires were released in a freely available public database intended as a resource for research on the immune response to SARS-CoV-2. The samples were drawn from two sources: the first 160 participants of the ongoing ImmuneRACE study, and over 950 subjects contributed by 6 global collaborators. Subjects who had been exposed to COVID-19, were actively infected with it, or had recovered from it provided the deeply sampled blood TCRbeta repertoires that made up the dataset. A de-identified subject ID, COVID-19 status, age in years and sex were almost always included in the sample metadata. The prospective study material was composed of cDNA or gDNA derived from T cells, B-cell-depleted T cells, or PBMCs. Overall study outcomes, separate from this receptor: How much clinical and demographic metadata was included differed by source and by participant, and the metadata was provided uncurated.

The immunoSEQ Assay, a bias-controlled multiplex PCR, was used to amplify TCRbeta CDR3 regions from genomic DNA. As for the authors' bioinformatics: The number of nucleated cells in each sample was estimated by amplification of reference gene primers within the assay. To quantify the absolute abundance of each unique TCRbeta CDR3 rearrangement, sequence reads were collapsed and filtered. For each sample, productive Simpson clonality was calculated by taking the square root of Simpson's diversity index across productive rearrangements. TCRdb took this table from immuneACCESS and kept in-frame rearrangements with V and J called. Such tables lack part of the clones; where checked against another copy, unresolved V genes explain under half of the gap, and the rest is unexplained. That table gives V, J and clone size, and the DNA gave D and trimming. This sample has over 200,000 clones in its table, and about four fifths of those were observed once. Approximately 4% of the sample goes to the ten largest clones.

CDR1 MDHEN and CDR2 SYDVKM are derived from the germline V gene. Trimming takes 2 bases from V and 7 bases from J, and the germline ends sit 5 bases apart. Spanning cysteine to phenylalanine, the CDR3 consists of 12 amino acids. Only the CDR3 DNA stays, 36 bases, in frame from base 1. The collaborating institutions used their own protocols to collect whole blood in K2EDTA tubes. For TCRbeta analysis, collaborators shipped samples as frozen whole blood, isolated PBMCs, or DNA extracted from either of those sample types. In regard to this clone: Its antigen remains undetermined. No base quality values were provided; no much bigger clone lies one nucleotide off.

In this chain, TRBV28 is recombined with TRBJ2-2; the D gene is possibly TRBD1, with 5 bases matching. This clonotype was sampled from a man between 45 and 60 years old with active or convalescent COVID-19. The specimen was peripheral blood. The nucleotide sequence is TGTGCCAGCAGTTTAAGGGGCGGGGAGCTGTTTTTT. Its protein is CASSLRGGELFF.